A single sample is the source of the 11 T cell receptor beta chains below, sequenced in a study of cytomegalovirus exposure and HLA in healthy donors (dated by TCRdb to about 2017). The library was generated by the immunoSEQ multiplex PCR assay. For the multiplex PCR, a mixture combining 60 forward primers for TCR Vbeta segments and 13 reverse primers for TCR Jbeta segments was used. Imported from immuneACCESS, the table was reduced by TCRdb to in-frame sequences with V and J called. These copies leave out some clones; in studies compared against another copy, an unresolved V gene accounts for under half, and the cause of the remainder is not known. Within this sample are 100,000 to 150,000 clones, with roughly 89% of them counted one time only. Roughly 5% of the sample lies in the top ten. Material: PBMCs. The receptors stem from a woman between 25 and 40 years old in good health and CMV-seronegative.

The chain joins TRBV19 to TRBJ2-3; 7 nucleotides line up with TRBD1. J gave up 0 bases and V 2 bases, and 8 bases lay outside the gene matches. Germline V gene lookup returns CDR1 LNHDA and CDR2 SQIVND (reference sequence). The CDR3 totals 17 residues. CDR3 sequence reads: CASSIIPGGRSTDTQYF. As DNA, the CDR3 is TGTGCCAGTAGTATAATTCCAGGGGGTAGGAGCACAGATACGCAGTATTTT.

The CDR3 sequence: CASSISGTATFNEKLFF. The CDR3 bases are TGTGCCAGTAGTATATCCGGGACAGCGACATTTAATGAAAAACTGTTTTTT. The gene calls are TRBV19 and TRBJ1-4; TRBD1 matches 7 bases. The junction had 10 bases not matched to a gene; V was cut back by 2 bases and J by 4 bases. The CDR3 is 17 amino acids. CDR1 is LNHDA and CDR2 is SQIVND in the germline V gene (reference sequence).

The chain uses TRBV9 and TRBJ1-4; weak D call: TRBD1 (5 bases). The germline gives CDR1 SGDLS, CDR2 YYNGEE. V was trimmed by 3 bases and J by 2 bases, leaving 11 bases between them. The CDR3 extends over 15 amino acids. The CDR3, as DNA: TGTGCCAGCAGCGCGTGGGGGACTACTAATGAAAAACTGTTTTTT. Amino acids: CASSAWGTTNEKLFF.

This chain uses TRBV9 with TRBJ1-1, with D hard to call. In germline, CDR1 is SGDLS, CDR2 YYNGEE. The CDR3 length is 13 residues. V lost 1 base, J lost 2 bases, and 6 bases lay in between. The CDR3 loop is CASSVMANTEAFF. The CDR3 nucleotides are TGTGCCAGCAGCGTAATGGCTAACACTGAAGCTTTCTTT. Complete variable domain (other parts from reference TRBV9 and TRBJ1-1): DSGVTQTPKHLITATGQRVTLRCSPRSGDLSVYWYQQSLDQGLQFLIQYYNGEERAKGNILERFSAQQFPDLHSELNLSSLELGDSALYFCASSVMANTEAFFGQGTRLTVV.

V gene TRBV19 combines with J gene TRBJ2-3; possible D gene TRBD1, 6 bases. Between the trimmed V and J ends, which lost 2 bases and 2 bases, there was a span of 14 bases. The CDR3 is made up of 16 amino acids. The germline gives CDR1 LNHDA, CDR2 SQIVND (reference sequence). CDR3 loop: CASSISSRGYTDTQYF. CDR3 coding DNA: TGTGCCAGTAGTATATCGTCTAGGGGGTACACAGATACGCAGTATTTT.

The genes are TRBV6-5 and TRBJ2-7; tentatively, D is TRBD2 (6 bases). CDR1 and CDR2 (germline): MNHEY, SVGAGI. The CDR3 consists of 14 residues. V lost 6 bases and J lost 3, with 15 bases in between. This CDR3 is CASSRGWGDYEQYF. The DNA of the CDR3 is TGTGCCAGCAGCCGGGGGTGGGGGGACTACGAGCAGTACTTC.

With respect to this clone: The same CDR3 can be traced to other DNA sequences in this sample. The rearrangement links TRBV7-3 to TRBJ2-5; a possible D gene is TRBD1 (6 bases). This CDR3 region has 13 residues. The V gene's germline CDR1 is SGHTA and CDR2 FQGTGA. V was clipped by 0 bases and J by 4 bases, with 6 bases between them. In DNA form, the CDR3 reads TGTGCCAGCAGCTTAACAGGGGGAGAGACCCAGTACTTC. Its protein product is CASSLTGGETQYF. Using reference TRBV7-3 and TRBJ2-5 for the parts outside the CDR3, the full variable domain is GAGVSQTPSNKVTEKGKYVELRCDPISGHTALYWYRQSLGQGPEFLIYFQGTGAADDSGLPNDRFFAVRPEGSVSTLKIQRTERGDSAVYLCASSLTGGETQYFGPGTRLLVL.

CDR3 sequence (DNA): TGCAGCGTTGTACTAAGCGGGAGGATAACAGATACGCAGTATTTT. Translation: CSVVLSGRITDTQYF. This chain links TRBV29-1 with TRBJ2-3; 9 bases agree with TRBD2. J gave up 3 bases and V 4 bases, and 8 bases lay outside the gene matches. This CDR3 is 15 amino acids long. Looked up from germline, CDR1 is SQVTM and CDR2 is ANQGSEA.

This chain uses TRBV27 with TRBJ2-1, with D tentatively TRBD2 (6 bases). The ends were cut back, 5 bases at V and 9 bases at J, with 17 bases in the middle. The CDR3 extends over 14 amino acids. Germline CDR1 and CDR2: MNHEY and SMNVEV (reference sequence). The CDR3 nucleotides are TGTGCCAGCAGTCCCGCCGGGACTGACGGTGAGCAGTTCTTC. Translation gives CASSPAGTDGEQFF.

A few counts support this clone. The chain couples TRBV4-3 to TRBJ1-4, with D possibly being TRBD1 (6 bases). The CDR3 runs 16 residues. V dropped 0 bases and J dropped 8 bases, with 16 bases sitting between them. Per the germline V gene, CDR1 is LGHNA and CDR2 is YSLEER. The CDR3 reads CASSQEEARGREKLFF. Written as DNA, the CDR3 is TGCGCCAGCAGCCAAGAGGAGGCCAGGGGCAGAGAAAAACTGTTTTTT.

The chain joins TRBV4-1 to TRBJ1-1; no definite D call. The CDR3 spans 16 residues. The germline V and J ends were trimmed by 0 bases and 1 base, with 12 bases remaining between them. Germline CDR1 reads MGHRA; CDR2 reads YSYEKL. The CDR3 sequence is CASSQDWTEANTEAFF. For the CDR3, the DNA is TGCGCCAGCAGCCAAGATTGGACGGAGGCGAACACTGAAGCTTTCTTT.